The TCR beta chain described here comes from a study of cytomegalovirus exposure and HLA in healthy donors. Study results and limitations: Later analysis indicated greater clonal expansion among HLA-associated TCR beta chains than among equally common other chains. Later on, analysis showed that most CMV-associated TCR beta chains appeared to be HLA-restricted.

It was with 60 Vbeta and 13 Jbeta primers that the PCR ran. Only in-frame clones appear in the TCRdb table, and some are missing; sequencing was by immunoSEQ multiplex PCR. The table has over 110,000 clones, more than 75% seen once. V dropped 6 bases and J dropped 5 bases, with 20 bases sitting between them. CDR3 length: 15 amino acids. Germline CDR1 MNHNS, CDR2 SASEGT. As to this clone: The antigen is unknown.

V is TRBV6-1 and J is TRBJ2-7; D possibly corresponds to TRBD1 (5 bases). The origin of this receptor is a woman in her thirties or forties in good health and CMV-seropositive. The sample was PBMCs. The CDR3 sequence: CASSLVQGPYNEQYF. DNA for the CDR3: TGTGCCAGCAGCCTAGTGCAGGGTCCTTACAACGAGCAGTACTTC.